This T cell receptor (beta chain) was retrieved from a study of blood T cell repertoires in COVID-19. Enrollees, about 18 to 89 years old, lived in approximately 25 US areas. All recovered Cohort 3 donors got two negative PCRs, got clearance, or saw symptom resolution. The authors' processing: Researchers report that nucleated cell counts were estimated from reference gene primer amplification. The method was immunoSEQ multiplex PCR; TCRdb's version includes in-frame clones alone and lacks a portion of them. V and J calls and clone size come straight from that table; D and trimming were deduced from the DNA. Of some 200,000 clones in the sample, approximately 80% were seen once. Sequencing input: PBMCs or T cells enriched from blood (not recorded which). This TCR derives from a man in his forties or fifties who had recovered from COVID-19.

CDR3 region: CASTLGAGRAYEQYF. Here the CDR3 DNA reads TGCGCCAGCACCCTCGGAGCGGGCCGTGCCTACGAGCAGTACTTC. The genes are TRBV5-1 and TRBJ2-7, with D possibly TRBD2 on 6 matching bases. CDR3 length: 15 amino acids. CDR1 is SGHRS, CDR2 YFSETQ, per germline. The V end lost 6 bases, the J end lost 2 bases, and 18 bases lay between the germline ends.